The next 21 T cell receptor beta chains were all read from a single sample in a study of T cell repertoires in cytomegalovirus infection. TCRdb re-derived calls from the reads in MiXCR, one entry per CDR3 protein. The profile shows approximately 97,000 distinct CDR3 sequences, 16% of them singletons. The sequenced sample was PBMCs. These receptors were collected from a human donor in good health (CMV status not recorded). Some clones in this sample may be carry-over from other donors' samples.

This clonotype was counted only a few times. The chain has TRBV27 and TRBJ2-7; D may correspond to TRBD1 or TRBD2 (6 bases each). V dropped 6 bases and J dropped 6 bases, with 21 bases sitting between them. Germline assignment: CDR1 MNHEY and CDR2 SMNVEV (reference sequence). CDR3 length equals 15 residues. Here the CDR3 reads CASSLEGGVQSEQYF. CDR3 sequence (DNA): TGTGCCAGCAGCCTCGAGGGGGGAGTTCAATCCGAGCAGTACTTC.

This clonotype was counted many times. The J gene is TRBJ2-5, the V gene TRBV7-2, with a possible D match to TRBD2 (6 bases). The CDR3 contains 15 residues. CDR1 and CDR2 (germline): SGHTA, FQGNSA. Trimming took off 8 bases at V and 4 bases at J, with 20 bases between the two ends. The DNA of the CDR3 is TGTGCCAGCCGAACTCCCAGTCTAGCGTTAGAGACCCAGTACTTC. This sequence encodes CASRTPSLALETQYF.

Regarding this clonotype: One base away lies a much larger clone, so this may be a sequencing read error. The chain links TRBV11-2 to TRBJ1-3; D is undetermined. The CDR3 runs to 15 residues. V was clipped by 0 bases and J by 8 bases, with 14 bases between them. The germline V gene has CDR1 SGHAT and CDR2 FQNNGV. The CDR3 loop is CASSLDLVFPHTIYF. The CDR3 DNA sequence: TGTGCCAGCAGCTTAGATCTGGTCTTTCCACACACCATATATTTT.

This clonotype has only a few counts. V is TRBV10-3 and J is TRBJ2-3; D not certain. The CDR3 contains 12 residues. From germline, CDR1 is ENHRY and CDR2 SYGVKD. The ends were cut back, 4 bases at V and 2 bases at J, with 4 bases in the middle. CDR3 bases: TGTGCCATCAGTGCGGACACAGATACGCAGTATTTT. Translated: CAISADTDTQYF.

This clonotype was found many times. The chain employs TRBV28 and TRBJ1-5, with a weak D call TRBD1 (6 bases). CDR3 length: 15 amino acids. Trimming pared 10 bases from V and 3 bases from J, leaving 19 bases between. Germline lookup yields CDR1 MDHEN and CDR2 SYDVKM. This CDR3 is CATRLEGGLNQPQHF. As DNA, the CDR3 is TGTGCCACCCGGCTAGAGGGGGGCCTCAATCAGCCCCAGCATTTT.

This clonotype was seen ten or more times. This chain joins TRBV7-2 and TRBJ1-1, with 9 nucleotides matching TRBD1. Germline trimming cut 5 bases from V and 4 bases from J; bases unmatched to any gene: 5. The CDR3 contains 14 residues. CDR1 SGHTA and CDR2 FQGNSA come from the germline V gene. The chain's CDR3 is CASSTQGQGTEAFF. For the CDR3, the DNA is TGTGCCAGCAGCACCCAGGGACAGGGCACTGAAGCTTTCTTT.

This clonotype appeared many times. The rearrangement links TRBV7-2 to TRBJ1-1, with D uncertain. V was shortened by 0 bases and J by 0 bases, with 11 bases between the two germline ends. Germline lookup yields CDR1 SGHTA and CDR2 FQGNSA. This CDR3 is built from 16 residues. Here the CDR3 DNA reads TGTGCCAGCAGCTTAGCGGGCTCGGCCATGAACACTGAAGCTTTCTTT. It encodes CASSLAGSAMNTEAFF.

This clonotype came up many times. This chain uses TRBV7-2 with TRBJ1-1; maybe TRBD1 (6 bases). Trimming pared 0 bases from V and 2 bases from J, leaving 10 bases between. This CDR3 contains 15 residues. Germline CDR1 and CDR2: SGHTA and FQGNSA. CDR3 in amino acids: CASSLAWGLNTEAFF. CDR3 coding DNA: TGTGCCAGCAGCTTAGCTTGGGGGCTAAACACTGAAGCTTTCTTT. Combining the CDR3 with reference TRBV7-2 and TRBJ1-1 gives the whole variable domain GAGVSQSPSNKVTEKGKDVELRCDPISGHTALYWYRQSLGQGLEFLIYFQGNSAPDKSGLPSDRFSAERTGGSVSTLTIQRTQQEDSAVYLCASSLAWGLNTEAFFGQGTRLTVV.

CDR3: CASSLESFTPYGYTF. The CDR3, as DNA: TGTGCCAGCAGTTTGGAGTCCTTTACCCCCTATGGCTACACCTTC. The V and J genes are TRBV7-3 and TRBJ1-2; no definite D call. V shed 6 bases and J shed 4 bases, with 18 bases lying between them. The CDR3 is made up of 15 amino acids. Germline assignment: CDR1 SGHTA and CDR2 FQGTGA.

This clonotype has just a few counts. The J gene is TRBJ1-5, the V gene TRBV19; D remains ambiguous. The length of the CDR3 is 13 residues. CDR1 is LNHDA and CDR2 is SQIVND in the germline V gene (reference sequence). V was clipped by 5 bases and J by 5 bases, with 10 bases between them. CDR3 nucleotide sequence: TGTGCCAGTAGTCCAACATCGTATCAGCCCCAGCATTTT. The encoded protein is CASSPTSYQPQHF. Using reference TRBV19 and TRBJ1-5 for the parts outside the CDR3, the full variable domain is DGGITQSPKYLFRKEGQNVTLSCEQNLNHDAMYWYRQDPGQGLRLIYYSQIVNDFQKGDIAEGYSVSREKKESFPLTVTSAQKNPTAFYLCASSPTSYQPQHFGDGTRLSIL.

This clonotype was seen a few times. The chain combines TRBV20-1 with TRBJ1-2; no clear D gene. Trimming shortened V by 0 bases and J by 4 bases, and 9 bases separated the two germline ends. The CDR3 is 13 amino acids. The germline gives CDR1 DFQATT, CDR2 SNEGSKA (reference sequence). CDR3 bases: TGCAGTGCTAGAGAATGGGAGGGCTATGGCTACACCTTC. Its translation is CSAREWEGYGYTF.

This clonotype was found many times. V usage is TRBV7-6 and J usage is TRBJ2-2; TRBD1 aligns across 7 bases. The trim removed 2 bases at V and 4 bases at J, leaving 1 base unmatched. Germline CDR1 and CDR2: SGHVS and FNYEAQ. CDR3 length equals 14 residues. The CDR3 protein is CASSLTGATGELFF. Written as DNA, the CDR3 is TGTGCCAGCAGCTTAACAGGGGCCACCGGGGAGCTGTTTTTT.

CDR3 sequence: CSASPASGGTGELFF. Here the CDR3 DNA reads TGCAGTGCTAGCCCGGCTAGCGGGGGGACCGGGGAGCTGTTTTTT. J is TRBJ2-2 and V is TRBV20-1; TRBD2 aligns across 11 bases. The CDR3 loop spans 15 amino acids. Germline-derived CDR1 and CDR2 are DFQATT and SNEGSKA (reference sequence). The V and J ends lost 3 bases and 5 bases, in that order; junction bases with no gene match: 5.

This clonotype has more than one count but fewer than ten. The chain combines TRBV2 with TRBJ1-5, with D uncertain. The CDR3 consists of 15 residues. Germline V gene sequence: CDR1 SNHLY, CDR2 FYNNEI. Trimming stripped 1 base from V and 3 bases from J, with 10 bases between. As DNA, the CDR3 is TGTGCCAGCAGTGAAGATCACAGCACCAATCAGCCCCAGCATTTT. This codes for CASSEDHSTNQPQHF.

This clonotype was seen many times. CDR3 residues: CASSLLRSSEAFF. Written as DNA, the CDR3 is TGTGCCAGCAGCTTACTCAGGAGCTCTGAAGCTTTCTTT. V and J are TRBV11-2 and TRBJ1-1, with D uncertain. The V gene lost 2 bases and the J gene lost 6 bases, with 10 bases spanning the gap. Germline assignment: CDR1 SGHAT and CDR2 FQNNGV. The CDR3 is 13 residues long. The variable domain in full, with the rest retrieved from reference TRBV11-2 and TRBJ1-1, is EAGVAQSPRYKIIEKRQSVAFWCNPISGHATLYWYQQILGQGPKLLIQFQNNGVVDDSQLPKDRFSAERLKGVDSTLKIQPAKLEDSAVYLCASSLLRSSEAFFGQGTRLTVV.

On this clonotype itself: Compared with germline, one end of the junction differs, possibly owing to a read error. The chain is built from TRBV7-7 and TRBJ2-7; possible D gene TRBD1, 5 bases. Germline values: CDR1 SSHAT, CDR2 FNYEAQ (reference sequence). This CDR3 region has 13 residues. The CDR3 sequence is CASSLEQAHEQYF. CDR3 nucleotides: TGTGCTAGCAGCTTAGAACAGGCCCACGAGCAGTACTTC. Filled out from reference TRBV7-7 and TRBJ2-7, the complete variable domain reads GAGVSQSPRYKVTKRGQDVTLRCDPISSHATLYWYQQALGQGPEFLTYFNYEAQPDKSGLPSDRFSAERPEGSISTLTIQRTEQRDSAMYRCASSLEQAHEQYFGPGTRLTVT.

This clonotype showed up just a few times. With a much larger clone just one base away, this may be a read error. This chain connects TRBV5-5 to TRBJ2-2; D ambiguous. This CDR3 has 15 residues. The germline V gene has CDR1 SGHKS and CDR2 YYEKEE (reference sequence). The CDR3 DNA reads as TGTGCCAGCAGGTTGGCGTCTCGAAACACCGGGGAGCTGTTTTTT. Protein: CASRLASRNTGELFF.

This clonotype was seen only a few times. The genes are TRBV12-3 or TRBV12-4 and TRBJ1-6, with D unresolved. The CDR3 has 14 amino acids. With 7 bases removed from V and 9 bases from J, the gap between germline ends came to 16 bases. The CDR3 coding sequence is TGTGCCAGCAACACGGACCCAACGGGTTCACCCCTCCACTTT. It is translated as CASNTDPTGSPLHF.

The chain is built from TRBV20-1 and TRBJ1-6; 10 bases fit TRBD1. The J segment lost 10 bases and the V segment lost 6 bases, leaving 18 bases of the junction unmatched. Germline V gives CDR1 DFQATT, CDR2 SNEGSKA (reference sequence). There are 17 residues in the CDR3. CDR3 bases: TGCAGTGCCTGGGCCGGGACAGGGGCGCTAGGGGGGTCACCCCTCCACTTT. Translation gives CSAWAGTGALGGSPLHF.

V and J are TRBV2 and TRBJ1-6, with D maybe TRBD1 (6 bases). The CDR3 runs 15 residues. The germline V and J ends were trimmed by 6 bases and 7 bases, with 16 bases remaining between them. CDR1 and CDR2 (germline): SNHLY, FYNNEI. The CDR3 sequence is CASRTRRGQNSPLHF. CDR3 bases: TGTGCCAGCAGAACGAGACGGGGGCAGAATTCACCCCTCCACTTT.

This clonotype came up many times. J is TRBJ1-1 and V is TRBV3-1; D call uncertain. CDR3 length: 12 residues. CDR1 and CDR2 from the germline V gene are LGHDT and YNNKEL (reference sequence). V lost 1 base to trimming and J lost 8 bases, with 8 bases between them. CDR3: CASSQVGREAFF. The CDR3 bases are TGTGCCAGCAGCCAAGTCGGAAGAGAAGCTTTCTTT.